Listed below are T cell receptor beta chains from one sample, sequenced in a study of shared clonotypes between healthy human individuals. Only in-frame clones appear in the TCRdb table, and some are missing; sequencing was by immunoSEQ multiplex PCR. Found here are about 1 million clones, about 77% of them singletons; the top ten hold over 1.3%. The sequenced sample was memory CD4+ T cells sorted from blood. Receptor source: a man in his late teens or twenties in good health. Each CDR3 is given with its conserved first and last residue. Fields, in order: clone size, V gene, D gene, J gene, CDR3 protein. D genes are given only for firm matches. Rows may omit the clone size; those that give it use once, few, many or a size class.

>-|TRBV19|TRBD1|TRBJ2-1
CASSNGQGALEQFF
>few|TRBV27|-|TRBJ2-2
CASKLVFGSSGELFF
>-|TRBV6-1|TRBD1|TRBJ1-5
CASSEGVGGQSNQPQHF
>-|TRBV7-2|TRBD2|TRBJ2-5
CASSLQASGGRETQYF
>-|TRBV5-6|TRBD1|TRBJ2-7
CASSSQGVKTYEQYF
>once|TRBV5-6|-|TRBJ1-1
CASSLGGNTEAFF
>once|TRBV9|TRBD1|TRBJ2-3
CASSVGTGVFLGSYTDTQYF
>-|TRBV28|-|TRBJ1-5
CASSLARQHQPQHF
>-|TRBV5-1|TRBD2|TRBJ2-1
CASSLTGLAEYNEQFF
>-|TRBV4-2|-|TRBJ2-3
CASSQDSDGATDTQYF
>-|TRBV19|-|TRBJ1-6
CASSTGGGYNSPLHF
>-|TRBV5-1|TRBD1|TRBJ2-2
CASSATGEKTGELFF
>-|TRBV30|TRBD1|TRBJ2-7
CAWRRTGAYEQYF
>-|TRBV6-1|-|TRBJ2-4
CASSEGVGGIQYF
>-|TRBV5-1|-|TRBJ2-1
CASTYGQTGNYNEQFF